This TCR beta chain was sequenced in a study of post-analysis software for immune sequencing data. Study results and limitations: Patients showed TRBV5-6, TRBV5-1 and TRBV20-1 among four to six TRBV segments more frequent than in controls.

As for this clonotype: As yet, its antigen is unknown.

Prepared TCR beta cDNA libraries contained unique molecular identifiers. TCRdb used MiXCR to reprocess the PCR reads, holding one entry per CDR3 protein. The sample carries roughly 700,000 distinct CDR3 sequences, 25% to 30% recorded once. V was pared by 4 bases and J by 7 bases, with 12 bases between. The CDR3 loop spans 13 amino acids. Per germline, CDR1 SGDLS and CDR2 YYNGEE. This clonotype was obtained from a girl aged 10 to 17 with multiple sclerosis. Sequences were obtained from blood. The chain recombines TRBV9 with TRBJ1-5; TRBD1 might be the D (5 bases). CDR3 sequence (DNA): TGTGCCAGCAGCCCTACAGGTGAACAGCCCCAGCATTTT. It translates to CASSPTGEQPQHF.